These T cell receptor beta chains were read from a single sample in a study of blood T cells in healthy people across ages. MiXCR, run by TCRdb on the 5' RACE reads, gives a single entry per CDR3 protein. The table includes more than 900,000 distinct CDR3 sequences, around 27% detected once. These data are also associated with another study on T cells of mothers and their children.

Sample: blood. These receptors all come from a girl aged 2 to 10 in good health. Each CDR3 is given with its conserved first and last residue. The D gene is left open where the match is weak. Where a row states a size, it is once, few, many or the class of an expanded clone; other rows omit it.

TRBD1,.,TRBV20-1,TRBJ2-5,TGCAGTGCTAGTGAGGGCGGACAGGTCCAAGAGACCCAGTACTTC,CSASEGGQVQETQYF
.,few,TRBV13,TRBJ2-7,TGTGCCAGCAGAGACGGTACGACGCACGAGCAGTACTTC,CASRDGTTHEQYF
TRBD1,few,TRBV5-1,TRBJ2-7,TGCGCCAGCAGCCCACCCAAGACAGGGACCCCTTTTTACGAGCAGTACTTC,CASSPPKTGTPFYEQYF
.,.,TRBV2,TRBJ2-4,TGTGCCAGCGGTATGTCGGGGATTACCAAAAACATTCAGTACTTC,CASGMSGITKNIQYF
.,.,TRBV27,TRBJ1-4,TGTGCCAGCAGTCAACAGGGTTATCGGGAAAAACTGTTTTTT,CASSQQGYREKLFF
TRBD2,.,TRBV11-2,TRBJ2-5,TGTGCCAGCACCTGGACTAGCGGGTACCAAGAGACCCAGTACTTC,CASTWTSGYQETQYF
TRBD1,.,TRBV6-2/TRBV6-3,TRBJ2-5,TGTGCCAGCAGCCTACAGGGGACCCAAGGGACCCAGTACTTC,CASSLQGTQGTQYF
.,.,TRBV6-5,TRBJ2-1,TGTGCCAGCAGTTACTCCCTAGCCCAACTGGAGCAGTTCTTC,CASSYSLAQLEQFF
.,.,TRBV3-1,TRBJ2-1,TGTGCCAGCAGCTTCCAGTCCGTAACGGGACCGTACAATGAGCAGTTCTTC,CASSFQSVTGPYNEQFF
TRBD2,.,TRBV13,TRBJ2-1,TGTGCCAGCAGCCTAGCGGGGGACCCTCAGAATGAGCAGTTCTTC,CASSLAGDPQNEQFF
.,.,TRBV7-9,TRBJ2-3,TGTGCCAGCAGCAAGGACCTTGTCGATACGCAGTATTTT,CASSKDLVDTQYF